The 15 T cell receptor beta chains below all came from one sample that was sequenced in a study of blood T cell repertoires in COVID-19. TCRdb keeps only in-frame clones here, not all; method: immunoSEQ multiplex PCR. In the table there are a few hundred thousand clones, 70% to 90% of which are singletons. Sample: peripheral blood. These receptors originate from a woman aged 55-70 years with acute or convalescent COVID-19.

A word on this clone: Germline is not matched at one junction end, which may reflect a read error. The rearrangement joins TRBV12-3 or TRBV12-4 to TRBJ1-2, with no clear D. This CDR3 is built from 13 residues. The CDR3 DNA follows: TGTGCCAGCAACCAGAAGAGTAACTATGGCTATACCTTC. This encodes CASNQKSNYGYTF.

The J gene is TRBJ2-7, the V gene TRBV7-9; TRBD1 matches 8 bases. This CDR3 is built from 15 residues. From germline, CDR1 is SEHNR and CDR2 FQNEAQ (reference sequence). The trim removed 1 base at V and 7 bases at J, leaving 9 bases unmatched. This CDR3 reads CASSLVGGQDVEQYF. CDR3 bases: TGTGCCAGCAGCTTAGTCGGGGGACAGGATGTGGAGCAGTACTTC.

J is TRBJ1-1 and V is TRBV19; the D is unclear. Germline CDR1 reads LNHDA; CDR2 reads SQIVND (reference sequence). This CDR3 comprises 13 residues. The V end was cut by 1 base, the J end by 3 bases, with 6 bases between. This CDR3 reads CASSIVTDTEAFF. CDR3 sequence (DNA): TGTGCCAGTAGTATAGTCACAGACACTGAAGCTTTCTTT.

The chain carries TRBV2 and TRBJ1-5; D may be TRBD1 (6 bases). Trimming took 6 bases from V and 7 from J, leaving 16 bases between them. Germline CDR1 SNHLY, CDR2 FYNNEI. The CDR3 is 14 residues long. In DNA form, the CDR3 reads TGTGCCAGCAGCGAGACGGGGGGCGAACAGCCCCAGCATTTT. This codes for CASSETGGEQPQHF.

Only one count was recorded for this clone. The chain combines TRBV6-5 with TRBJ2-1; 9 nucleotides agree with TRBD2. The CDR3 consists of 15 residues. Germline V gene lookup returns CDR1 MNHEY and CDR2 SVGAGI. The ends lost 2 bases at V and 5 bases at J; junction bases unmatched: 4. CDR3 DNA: TGTGCCAGCAGTTACCTTAGCGGGGGACACAATGAGCAGTTCTTC. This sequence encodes CASSYLSGGHNEQFF.

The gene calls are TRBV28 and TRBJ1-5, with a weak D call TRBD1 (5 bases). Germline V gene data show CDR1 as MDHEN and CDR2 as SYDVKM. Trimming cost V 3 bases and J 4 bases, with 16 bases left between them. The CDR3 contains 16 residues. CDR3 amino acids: CASSFPGLARNQPQHF. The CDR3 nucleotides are TGTGCCAGCAGTTTCCCGGGACTTGCTAGGAATCAGCCCCAGCATTTT.

This CDR3 is CATHTGAVSNQPQHF. The CDR3 DNA reads as TGTGCCACCCATACAGGGGCTGTGAGCAATCAGCCCCAGCATTTT. The genes are TRBV28 and TRBJ1-5, with 7 bases lining up with TRBD1. The J segment lost 1 base and the V segment lost 10 bases, leaving 10 bases of the junction unmatched. The CDR3 is 15 amino acids. The germline V gene encodes CDR1 MDHEN and CDR2 SYDVKM. Filled out from reference TRBV28 and TRBJ1-5, the complete variable domain reads DVKVTQSSRYLVKRTGEKVFLECVQDMDHENMFWYRQDPGLGLRLIYFSYDVKMKEKGDIPEGYSVSREKKERFSLILESASTNQTSMYLCATHTGAVSNQPQHFGDGTRLSIL.

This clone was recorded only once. The CDR3 region has the DNA TGTGCCAGCAGCCCTAGCGGACTAGCGGGAGTTGGGAGCACCGGGGAGCTGTTTTTT. Translating it yields CASSPSGLAGVGSTGELFF. The rearrangement links TRBV9 to TRBJ2-2; 13 bases are shared with TRBD2. Germline CDR1 SGDLS, CDR2 YYNGEE. The CDR3 spans 19 residues. Trimming at V came to 4 bases and at J to 4 bases, leaving 13 bases not matched to a gene.

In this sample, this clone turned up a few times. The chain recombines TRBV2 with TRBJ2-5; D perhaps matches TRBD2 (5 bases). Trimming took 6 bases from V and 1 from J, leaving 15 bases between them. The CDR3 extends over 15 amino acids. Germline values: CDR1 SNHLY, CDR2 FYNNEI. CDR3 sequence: CASRVSITSQETQYF. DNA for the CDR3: TGTGCCAGCAGAGTAAGCATAACTAGCCAAGAGACCCAGTACTTC.

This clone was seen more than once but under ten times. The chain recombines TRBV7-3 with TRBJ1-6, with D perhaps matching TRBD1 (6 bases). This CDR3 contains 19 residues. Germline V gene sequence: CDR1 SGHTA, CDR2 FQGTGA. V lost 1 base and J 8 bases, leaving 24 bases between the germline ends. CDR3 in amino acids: CASSLKPHPSGTPYSPLHF. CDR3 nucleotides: TGTGCCAGCAGCTTAAAACCCCACCCTTCGGGGACACCGTATTCACCCCTCCACTTT.

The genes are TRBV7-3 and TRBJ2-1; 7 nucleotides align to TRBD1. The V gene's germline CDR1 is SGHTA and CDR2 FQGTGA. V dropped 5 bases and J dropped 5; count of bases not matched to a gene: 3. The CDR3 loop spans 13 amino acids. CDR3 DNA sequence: TGTGCCAGCAGCCGGGGACAGAACAATGAGCAGTTCTTC. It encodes CASSRGQNNEQFF.

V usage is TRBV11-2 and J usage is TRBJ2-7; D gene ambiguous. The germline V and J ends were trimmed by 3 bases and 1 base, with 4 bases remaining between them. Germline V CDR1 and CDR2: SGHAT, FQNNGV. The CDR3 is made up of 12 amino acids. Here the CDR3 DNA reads TGTGCCAGCAGCTTTTCGTCCTACGAGCAGTACTTC. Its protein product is CASSFSSYEQYF.

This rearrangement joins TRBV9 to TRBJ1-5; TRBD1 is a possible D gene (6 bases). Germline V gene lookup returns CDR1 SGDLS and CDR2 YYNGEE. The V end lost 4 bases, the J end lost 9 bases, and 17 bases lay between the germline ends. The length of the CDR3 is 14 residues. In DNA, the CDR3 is TGTGCCAGCAGCCCTCCCCCAGGGGACGGGCCCCAGCATTTT. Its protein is CASSPPPGDGPQHF.

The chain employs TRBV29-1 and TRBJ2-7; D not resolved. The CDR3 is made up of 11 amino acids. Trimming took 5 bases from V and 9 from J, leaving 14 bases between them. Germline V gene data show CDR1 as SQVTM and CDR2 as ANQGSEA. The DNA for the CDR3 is TGCAGCGTTAACAAGCAGACGGGGCAGTACTTC. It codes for CSVNKQTGQYF.

The CDR3 sequence is CASSPGGTGELFF. The DNA for the CDR3 is TGTGCCAGCAGCCCCGGGGGTACCGGGGAGCTGTTTTTT. The chain employs TRBV7-8 and TRBJ2-2; D might be TRBD2 (6 bases). Trimming stripped 5 bases from V and 5 bases from J, with 9 bases between. This CDR3 region has 13 residues. The germline V gene encodes CDR1 SGHVS and CDR2 FQNEAQ.